This T cell receptor (beta chain) was sequenced in a study of T cell responses to AZD1222 COVID-19 vaccine. Study background: Researchers grouped second doses given at about 4 or about 12 weeks into one pool.

The V end was cut by 3 bases, the J end by 8 bases, with 13 bases between. CDR3 length: 14 residues. Germline V gives CDR1 KGHSH, CDR2 LQKENI. This clone was recorded only once. Its antigen is as yet unknown. Findings and caveats of the study: Mapped onto spike, vaccine-associated CD4 TCRs spanned it and were dominant at 160-218 and 743-854.

Profiling relied on immunoSEQ multiplex PCR, and the TCRdb table lists in-frame clones only, not all of them. The sample lists some 140,000 clones; approximately 90% were seen once. The chain uses TRBV18 and TRBJ1-4; unclear D gene. This material consisted of peripheral blood, taken on day 0 of AZD1222 vaccination. The origin of this receptor is an adult in good health. CDR3 bases: TGTGCCAGCTCACCCACCGTTGTGGGGGAAAAACTGTTTTTT. This translates into CASSPTVVGEKLFF.